Following are 6 T cell receptor beta chains from one sample sequenced in a study of T-cell memory formation after mild COVID-19. One entry per CDR3 protein results from TCRdb running MiXCR on the 5' RACE reads. This sample has fewer than 700,000 distinct CDR3 sequences, with about 20% found just once. The material sequenced was PBMCs or a T cell subset sorted from them (not recorded which). The receptors were sampled from an adult woman who had mild COVID-19 (a few samples of this study predate the infection). Cell type and time point are not known.

This clonotype was observed a handful of times. The DNA of the CDR3 is TGTGCCAGCAGCTCCGGGACAGGGGTCTTTGGCTACACCTTC. Its protein is CASSSGTGVFGYTF. This chain links TRBV7-9 with TRBJ1-2; 10 bases match TRBD1. The V gene end was trimmed by 4 bases and the J gene end by 7 bases; junction bases not matched to a gene: 6. This CDR3 is built from 14 residues. In germline, CDR1 is SEHNR, CDR2 FQNEAQ (reference sequence).

The DNA for the CDR3 is TGCGCCAGCAGCTTGGGGGACAGGGGTGTTTGGAATACTGAAGCTTTCTTT. Protein: CASSLGDRGVWNTEAFF. This sequence joins TRBV5-1 and TRBJ1-1, with TRBD1 matching 10 bases. V was pared by 0 bases and J by 5 bases, with 10 bases of the junction left unmatched. The CDR3 consists of 17 residues. Germline loops: CDR1 SGHRS, CDR2 YFSETQ. Filled out from reference TRBV5-1 and TRBJ1-1, the complete variable domain reads KAGVTQTPRYLIKTRGQQVTLSCSPISGHRSVSWYQQTPGQGLQFLFEYFSETQRNKGNFPGRFSGRQFSNSRSEMNVSTLELGDSALYLCASSLGDRGVWNTEAFFGQGTRLTVV.

This clonotype was counted a few times. V is TRBV11-3 and J is TRBJ2-3; a possible D gene is TRBD2 (6 bases). CDR1 is SGHNT and CDR2 is YENEEA in the germline V gene. Between the trimmed V and J ends, which lost 1 base and 7 bases, there was a span of 9 bases. The CDR3 extends over 13 amino acids. Written as DNA, the CDR3 is TGTGCCAGCAGCTTAGGCGGGGATAATACGCAGTATTTT. The encoded protein is CASSLGGDNTQYF.

The chain uses TRBV7-9 and TRBJ1-1, with 8 positions matching TRBD1. The V gene's germline CDR1 is SEHNR and CDR2 FQNEAQ (reference sequence). CDR3 length: 13 amino acids. The CDR3: CGSQGGGYTEAFF. The CDR3 DNA sequence: TGTGGCTCACAGGGGGGTGGGTACACTGAAGCTTTCTTT.

The rearrangement links TRBV24-1 to TRBJ2-1, with 9 bases that match TRBD2. Germline V CDR1 and CDR2: KGHDR, SFDVKD. With V trimmed by 4 bases and J by 8 bases, 5 bases remained unmatched. This CDR3 spans 14 amino acids. The CDR3 is CATSDLGLADEQFF. The CDR3 DNA follows: TGTGCCACCAGTGACTTGGGACTAGCCGATGAGCAGTTCTTC.

This chain joins TRBV6-5 and TRBJ2-7, with D perhaps TRBD1 or TRBD2 (5 bases each). The CDR3 runs 15 residues. Deletions cut 2 bases from V and 3 bases from J, with 14 bases between. Germline V gene sequence: CDR1 MNHEY, CDR2 SVGAGI. CDR3 region: CASSYIRGRFYEQYF. The CDR3 DNA is TGTGCCAGCAGTTACATCCGGGGCCGGTTCTACGAGCAGTACTTC.